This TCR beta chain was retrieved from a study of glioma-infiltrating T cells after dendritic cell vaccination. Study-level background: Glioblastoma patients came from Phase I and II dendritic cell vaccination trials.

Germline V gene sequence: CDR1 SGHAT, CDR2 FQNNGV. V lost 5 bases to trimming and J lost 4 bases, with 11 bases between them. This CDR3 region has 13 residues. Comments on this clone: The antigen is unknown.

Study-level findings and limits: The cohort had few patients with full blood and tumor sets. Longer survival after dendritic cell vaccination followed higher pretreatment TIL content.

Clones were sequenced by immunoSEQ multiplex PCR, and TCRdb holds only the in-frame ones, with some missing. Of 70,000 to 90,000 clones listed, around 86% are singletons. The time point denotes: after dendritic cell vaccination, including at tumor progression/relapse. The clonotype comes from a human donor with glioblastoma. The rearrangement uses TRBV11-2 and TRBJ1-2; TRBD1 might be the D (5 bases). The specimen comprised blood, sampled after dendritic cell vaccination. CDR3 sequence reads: CASSPQDGYGYTF. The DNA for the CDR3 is TGTGCCAGCAGCCCACAGGACGGCTATGGCTACACCTTC. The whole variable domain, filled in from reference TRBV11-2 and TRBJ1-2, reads EAGVAQSPRYKIIEKRQSVAFWCNPISGHATLYWYQQILGQGPKLLIQFQNNGVVDDSQLPKDRFSAERLKGVDSTLKIQPAKLEDSAVYLCASSPQDGYGYTFGSGTRLTVV.